The rows below give T cell receptor beta chains drawn from one sample of a study of shared clonotypes between healthy human individuals. Here immunoSEQ multiplex PCR was the method, and the copy in TCRdb shows in-frame clones only, minus some. The top ten hold approximately 1.7% of the sample, which has roughly 700,000 clones, less than 85% seen once. Sequencing was carried out using memory CD4+ T cells sorted from blood. The receptors were sampled from a woman aged 30 to 39 in good health. Both conserved end residues are part of each CDR3.

v_gene: TRBV6-5; j_gene: TRBJ2-6; CDR3aa: CASSYSVSGANVLTF
v_gene: TRBV28; j_gene: TRBJ1-2; CDR3aa: CASARERVYGYTF
v_gene: TRBV5-1; j_gene: TRBJ2-7; CDR3aa: CASSLGGYGREQYF
v_gene: TRBV5-6; j_gene: TRBJ2-7; CDR3aa: CASSLYPGHVYEQYF
v_gene: TRBV9; j_gene: TRBJ2-3; CDR3aa: CASSGAGGSRTDTQYF
v_gene: TRBV27; j_gene: TRBJ1-4; CDR3aa: CASSLSIPTGRRNEKLFF
v_gene: TRBV11-2; j_gene: TRBJ2-2; CDR3aa: CASSLEWGTGELFF
v_gene: TRBV6-6; j_gene: TRBJ1-2; CDR3aa: CASSYLGEGNYGYTF
v_gene: TRBV6-1; j_gene: TRBJ1-1; CDR3aa: CASSEARRGTEAFF
v_gene: TRBV28; j_gene: TRBJ2-2; CDR3aa: CASSDQPRVAGELFF
v_gene: TRBV5-1; j_gene: TRBJ2-5; CDR3aa: CASSGGDQETQYF
v_gene: TRBV6-5; j_gene: TRBJ2-1; CDR3aa: CASSQGANYNEQFF
v_gene: TRBV7-9; j_gene: TRBJ2-5; CDR3aa: CASRRQNSNQETQYF
v_gene: TRBV7-6; j_gene: TRBJ2-3; CDR3aa: CASSLIGGTDTQYF
v_gene: TRBV4-2; j_gene: TRBJ2-7; CDR3aa: CASSQDTGTYEQYF
v_gene: TRBV5-6; j_gene: TRBJ2-1; CDR3aa: CASKAWGPDNEQFF
v_gene: TRBV27; j_gene: TRBJ2-3; CDR3aa: CASSAPVRGTDTQYF
v_gene: TRBV7-9; j_gene: TRBJ1-4; CDR3aa: CASSSGTGDEKLFF
v_gene: TRBV19; j_gene: TRBJ2-7; CDR3aa: CASIHGGATYEQYF
v_gene: TRBV6-1; j_gene: TRBJ1-5; CDR3aa: CASTMTGGRQPQHF
v_gene: TRBV19; j_gene: TRBJ1-1; CDR3aa: CASSIGPTVTEAFF
v_gene: TRBV28; j_gene: TRBJ1-2; CDR3aa: CASSPLTYGYTF
v_gene: TRBV5-1; j_gene: TRBJ2-5; CDR3aa: CASRSTRGLAGIQETQYF
v_gene: TRBV28; j_gene: TRBJ2-7; CDR3aa: CASTYGGTAYEQYF
v_gene: TRBV7-2; j_gene: TRBJ2-7; CDR3aa: CASRIKTGATYEQYF
v_gene: TRBV7-9; j_gene: TRBJ1-1; CDR3aa: CASSEYRAFMNTEAFF
v_gene: TRBV5-1; j_gene: TRBJ2-3; CDR3aa: CASSLDGTSGTLTDTQYF
v_gene: TRBV30; j_gene: TRBJ1-2; CDR3aa: CAWSLGYSDGYTF
v_gene: TRBV2; j_gene: TRBJ1-4; CDR3aa: CASSPRDGDEKLFF
v_gene: TRBV25-1; j_gene: TRBJ2-1; CDR3aa: CASSGKDSPRWNEQFF
v_gene: TRBV28; j_gene: TRBJ2-3; CDR3aa: CASSPKRGWTDTQYF
v_gene: TRBV19; j_gene: TRBJ2-3; CDR3aa: CASTYRWGKDTQYF
v_gene: TRBV19; j_gene: TRBJ1-5; CDR3aa: CASTDGYSNQPQHF
v_gene: TRBV6-5; j_gene: TRBJ2-5; CDR3aa: CASSYQGQEGETQYF
v_gene: TRBV2; j_gene: TRBJ1-1; CDR3aa: CASLDAMNTEAFF
v_gene: TRBV28; j_gene: TRBJ2-3; CDR3aa: CASRGDPPPTQKFTQYF
v_gene: TRBV25-1; j_gene: TRBJ1-1; CDR3aa: CASTRSGGSTEAFF